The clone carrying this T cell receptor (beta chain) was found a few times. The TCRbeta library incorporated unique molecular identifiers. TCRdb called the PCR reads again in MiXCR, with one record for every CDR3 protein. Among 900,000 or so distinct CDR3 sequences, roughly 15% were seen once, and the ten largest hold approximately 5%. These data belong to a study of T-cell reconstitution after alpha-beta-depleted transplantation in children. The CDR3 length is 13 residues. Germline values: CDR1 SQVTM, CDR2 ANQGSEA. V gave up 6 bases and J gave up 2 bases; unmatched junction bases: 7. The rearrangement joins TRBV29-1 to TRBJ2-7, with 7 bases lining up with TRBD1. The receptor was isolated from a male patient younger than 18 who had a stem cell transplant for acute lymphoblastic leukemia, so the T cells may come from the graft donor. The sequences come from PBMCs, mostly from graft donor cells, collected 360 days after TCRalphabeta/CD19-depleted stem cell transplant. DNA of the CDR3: TGCAGCGTGCAAAGGGACAGTACCTACGAGCAGTACTTC. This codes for CSVQRDSTYEQYF.